Listed below are T cell receptor beta chains from one sample, sequenced in a study of vaccination and CD4 T cells after COVID-19. TCRdb redid the calling of the PCR reads with MiXCR, one entry per CDR3 protein. The sample records approximately 19,000 distinct CDR3 sequences, just over 60% being singletons. These receptors have no identified antigens. The material sequenced was CD4+ T cells from blood, cultured in vitro. These TCRs come from a human donor who had recovered from COVID-19. CDR3s include the opening cysteine and the closing phenylalanine or tryptophan. Fields, in order: CDR3 DNA, CDR3 protein, clone size, V gene, D gene, J gene. A D gene is named only where the DNA matches it firmly. Size tells how often a clone was seen (once, few, many) or the class of an expanded clone, and some rows leave it out.

DNA: TGTGCCAGCAGTTTCTCCGCCGCGCCTGGAAACACCATATATTTT; CDR3: CASSFSAAPGNTIYF; size: .; V: TRBV12-3/TRBV12-4; D: .; J: TRBJ1-3
DNA: TGTGCCAGTAAGGGGGAAATGGAGGGTTCTGAAGCTTTCTTT; CDR3: CASKGEMEGSEAFF; size: few; V: TRBV19; D: .; J: TRBJ1-1
DNA: TGTGCCAGCAGCGCCGGTGTCACAGATACGCAGTATTTT; CDR3: CASSAGVTDTQYF; size: .; V: TRBV6-4; D: .; J: TRBJ2-3
DNA: TGCAGTGCGGGGGGTCGGAATTCACCCCTCCACTTT; CDR3: CSAGGRNSPLHF; size: few; V: TRBV20-1; D: .; J: TRBJ1-6
DNA: TGCGCCAGCAGCCCCCTCGGACTAGCCACAGATACGCAGTATTTT; CDR3: CASSPLGLATDTQYF; size: .; V: TRBV4-1; D: TRBD2; J: TRBJ2-3
DNA: TGCAGTGCTCTGTCTAGCGGGAGACACAATGAGCAGTTCTTC; CDR3: CSALSSGRHNEQFF; size: .; V: TRBV20-1; D: TRBD2; J: TRBJ2-1
DNA: TGTGCCAGCAGCCAAAGCAGGGACACTGAAGCTTTCTTT; CDR3: CASSQSRDTEAFF; size: .; V: TRBV14; D: .; J: TRBJ1-1
DNA: TGTGCCAGCAGCTTGAGACAGGTAGGCAATCAGCCCCAGCATTTT; CDR3: CASSLRQVGNQPQHF; size: .; V: TRBV5-6; D: .; J: TRBJ1-5
DNA: TGTGCCAGCAGCTTGGGAGTAGCGGACACCGGGGAGCTGTTTTTT; CDR3: CASSLGVADTGELFF; size: .; V: TRBV7-8; D: .; J: TRBJ2-2
DNA: TGTGCCAGCAGCTGGAGGGGTCAGCCCCAGCATTTT; CDR3: CASSWRGQPQHF; size: .; V: TRBV7-9; D: .; J: TRBJ1-5
DNA: TGTGCCAGCAGCCTTGGACAGGGTGGGGATAATTCACCCCTCCACTTT; CDR3: CASSLGQGGDNSPLHF; size: .; V: TRBV12-3/TRBV12-4; D: TRBD1; J: TRBJ1-6
DNA: TGTGCCAGTAGTATAGGACAGGGGAGAGGTCAGCCCCAGCATTTT; CDR3: CASSIGQGRGQPQHF; size: .; V: TRBV19; D: TRBD1; J: TRBJ1-5
DNA: TGTGCCAGCAGGAGGGGCGGGGGGAACACCGGGGAGCTGTTTTTT; CDR3: CASRRGGGNTGELFF; size: .; V: TRBV6-1; D: TRBD2; J: TRBJ2-2
DNA: TGTGCCAGCAGGCCTAGCGGGTTGGATACGCAGTATTTT; CDR3: CASRPSGLDTQYF; size: few; V: TRBV6-1; D: TRBD2; J: TRBJ2-3
DNA: TGTGCCGCGGCCGGGAGAACGGTTGATAATGAGCAGTTCTTC; CDR3: CAAAGRTVDNEQFF; size: .; V: TRBV2; D: .; J: TRBJ2-1
DNA: TGTGCCAGCAGCATCCTTACGGATGAGCAGTTCTTC; CDR3: CASSILTDEQFF; size: .; V: TRBV21-1; D: .; J: TRBJ2-1
DNA: TGTGCCAGCAGCCAGTCAGGGGGGGGTTGGGAGACCCAGTACTTC; CDR3: CASSQSGGGWETQYF; size: .; V: TRBV5-4; D: .; J: TRBJ2-5
DNA: TGTGCCAGCAGTTCTCAGGGGCTGAGCAATGAGCAGTTCTTC; CDR3: CASSSQGLSNEQFF; size: .; V: TRBV27; D: .; J: TRBJ2-1
DNA: TGTGCCAGCAGCCAAGGATCGGGGATTTCCTACGAGCAGTACTTC; CDR3: CASSQGSGISYEQYF; size: .; V: TRBV4-2; D: .; J: TRBJ2-7
DNA: TGTGCCAGCATCCCCGGGACAGGGAGTCAGCCCCAGCATTTT; CDR3: CASIPGTGSQPQHF; size: .; V: TRBV28; D: TRBD1; J: TRBJ1-5
DNA: TGTGCCAGCAGTCCCTGGCGGGAGTCAGATACGCAGTATTTT; CDR3: CASSPWRESDTQYF; size: .; V: TRBV7-8; D: TRBD2; J: TRBJ2-3
DNA: TGTGCCATCAGTGCTCAGACTAGCGGGAGGGAAGATGAGCAGTTCTTC; CDR3: CAISAQTSGREDEQFF; size: .; V: TRBV10-3; D: TRBD2; J: TRBJ2-1
DNA: TGTGCCAGCAGTTACTCGAAACAGGGCAATCAGCCCCAGCATTTT; CDR3: CASSYSKQGNQPQHF; size: .; V: TRBV6-5; D: .; J: TRBJ1-5
DNA: TGTGCCAGCTCACCCCGGGACAGCCAAGAGACCCAGTACTTC; CDR3: CASSPRDSQETQYF; size: .; V: TRBV18; D: TRBD1; J: TRBJ2-5
DNA: TGCGCCAGCAGCTTGGTTCCTAGCGGGAGGGCCCGGCAAGAGACCCAGTACTTC; CDR3: CASSLVPSGRARQETQYF; size: once; V: TRBV5-1; D: TRBD2; J: TRBJ2-5
DNA: TGTGCCAGCGGCGGACACAGGGGAGGGGGCTACACCTTC; CDR3: CASGGHRGGGYTF; size: .; V: TRBV27; D: TRBD1; J: TRBJ1-2
DNA: TGTGCCAGCAGCCGCCGGACCCACCAGAGCTCCTACAATGAGCAGTTCTTC; CDR3: CASSRRTHQSSYNEQFF; size: once; V: TRBV7-2; D: .; J: TRBJ2-1
DNA: TGTGCCAGCAGTAGAGGGACGGATAACTATGGCTACACCTTC; CDR3: CASSRGTDNYGYTF; size: few; V: TRBV27; D: .; J: TRBJ1-2
DNA: TGTGCCAGCATCTCTGACAGGAGGAACACCGGGGAGCTGTTTTTT; CDR3: CASISDRRNTGELFF; size: .; V: TRBV6-1; D: .; J: TRBJ2-2
DNA: TGTGCCAGCAGTTTCACCGGGACAGGTCTTTACTACGAGCAGTACTTC; CDR3: CASSFTGTGLYYEQYF; size: .; V: TRBV7-2; D: TRBD1; J: TRBJ2-7
DNA: TGTGCCAGCAGTTTGGATAGGGGCTCCTACAATGAGCAGTTCTTC; CDR3: CASSLDRGSYNEQFF; size: few; V: TRBV6-2/TRBV6-3; D: .; J: TRBJ2-1
DNA: TGCAGTGCTAGAGGGGGGGTCGACAGGGGGCGCAGTCTCGTATTTTCACCCCTCCACTTT; CDR3: CSARGGVDRGRSLVFSPLHF; size: .; V: TRBV20-1; D: TRBD1; J: TRBJ1-6
DNA: TGTGCCAGCAGTTTAGTTTTGCGGGGCACAGATACGCAGTATTTT; CDR3: CASSLVLRGTDTQYF; size: .; V: TRBV28; D: .; J: TRBJ2-3
DNA: TGTGCCAGCAGCTCTATCCGGAACACTGAAGCTTTCTTT; CDR3: CASSSIRNTEAFF; size: once; V: TRBV11-2; D: .; J: TRBJ1-1
DNA: TGTGCCAGCAGTTACACCACCCTAGCGGGGGCAGATACGCAGTATTTT; CDR3: CASSYTTLAGADTQYF; size: few; V: TRBV6-5; D: TRBD2; J: TRBJ2-3
DNA: TGTGCCAGCAGTAGGGACTATGAGCAGTTCTTC; CDR3: CASSRDYEQFF; size: .; V: TRBV6-2/TRBV6-3; D: .; J: TRBJ2-1
DNA: TGTGCCAGCAGCTTAACTAGCGGGAACACAGATACGCAGTATTTT; CDR3: CASSLTSGNTDTQYF; size: few; V: TRBV7-3; D: TRBD2; J: TRBJ2-3
DNA: TGTGCCAGCAGCCTTAGACAGGTGTACAATGAGCAGTTCTTC; CDR3: CASSLRQVYNEQFF; size: .; V: TRBV14; D: .; J: TRBJ2-1
DNA: TGTGCCAGCAGCTTAGTCGGGACAGATACGCAGTATTTT; CDR3: CASSLVGTDTQYF; size: .; V: TRBV7-9; D: .; J: TRBJ2-3
DNA: TGTGCCAGCAGCTTAGCCCAAGTGGGCAATCAGCCCCAGCATTTT; CDR3: CASSLAQVGNQPQHF; size: .; V: TRBV7-2; D: .; J: TRBJ1-5
DNA: TGTGCCAGCAGTCCGGGACAGGGGAACACTGAAGCTTTCTTT; CDR3: CASSPGQGNTEAFF; size: .; V: TRBV12-3/TRBV12-4; D: TRBD1; J: TRBJ1-1